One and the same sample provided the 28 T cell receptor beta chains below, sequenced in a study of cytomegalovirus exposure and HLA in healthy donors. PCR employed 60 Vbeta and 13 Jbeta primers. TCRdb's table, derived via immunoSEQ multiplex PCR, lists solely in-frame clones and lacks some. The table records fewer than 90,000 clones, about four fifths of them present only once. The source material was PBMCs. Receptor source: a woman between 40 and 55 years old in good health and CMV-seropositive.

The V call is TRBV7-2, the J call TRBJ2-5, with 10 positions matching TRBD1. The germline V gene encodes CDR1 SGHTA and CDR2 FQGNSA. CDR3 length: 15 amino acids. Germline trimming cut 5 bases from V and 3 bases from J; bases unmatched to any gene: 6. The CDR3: CASSGDRGREETQYF. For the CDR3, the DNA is TGTGCCAGCAGCGGGGACAGGGGACGGGAAGAGACCCAGTACTTC.

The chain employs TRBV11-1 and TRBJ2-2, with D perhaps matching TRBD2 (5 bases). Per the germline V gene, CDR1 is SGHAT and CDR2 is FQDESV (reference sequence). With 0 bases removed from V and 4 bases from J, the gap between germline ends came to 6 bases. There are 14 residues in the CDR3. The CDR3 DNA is TGTGCCAGCAGCTTAGCGGGAGCCACCGGGGAGCTGTTTTTT. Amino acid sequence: CASSLAGATGELFF.

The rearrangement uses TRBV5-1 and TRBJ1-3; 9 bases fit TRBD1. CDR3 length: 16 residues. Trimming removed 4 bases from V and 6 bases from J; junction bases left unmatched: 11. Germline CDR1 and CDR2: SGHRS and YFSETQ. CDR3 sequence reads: CASSPWTGVGENTIYF. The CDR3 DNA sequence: TGCGCCAGCAGCCCCTGGACAGGGGTTGGAGAAAACACCATATATTTT.

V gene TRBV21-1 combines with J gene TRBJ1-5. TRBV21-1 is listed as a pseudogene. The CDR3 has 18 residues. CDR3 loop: CASGSPRGSALGNQPQHF. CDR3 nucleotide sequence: TGTGCCAGCGGTTCCCCACGGGGATCTGCTTTGGGCAATCAGCCCCAGCATTTT.

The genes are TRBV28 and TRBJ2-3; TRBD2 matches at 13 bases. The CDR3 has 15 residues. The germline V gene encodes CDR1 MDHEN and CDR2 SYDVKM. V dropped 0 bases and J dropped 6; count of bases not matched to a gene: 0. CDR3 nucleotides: TGTGCCAGCAGTTTATGGACTAGCGGGAGGGATACGCAGTATTTT. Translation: CASSLWTSGRDTQYF.

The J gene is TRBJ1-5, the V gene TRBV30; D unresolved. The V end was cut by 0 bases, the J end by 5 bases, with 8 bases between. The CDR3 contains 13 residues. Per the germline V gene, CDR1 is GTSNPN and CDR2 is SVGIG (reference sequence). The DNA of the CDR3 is TGTGCCTGGAGTGTTTCGGGTGATCAGCCCCAGCATTTT. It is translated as CAWSVSGDQPQHF.

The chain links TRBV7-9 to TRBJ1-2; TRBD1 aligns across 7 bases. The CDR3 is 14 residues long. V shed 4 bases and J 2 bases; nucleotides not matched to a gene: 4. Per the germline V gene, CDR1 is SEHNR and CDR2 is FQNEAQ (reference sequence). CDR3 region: CASSSWTGNYGYTF. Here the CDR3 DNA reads TGTGCCAGCAGCTCCTGGACAGGAAACTATGGCTACACCTTC.

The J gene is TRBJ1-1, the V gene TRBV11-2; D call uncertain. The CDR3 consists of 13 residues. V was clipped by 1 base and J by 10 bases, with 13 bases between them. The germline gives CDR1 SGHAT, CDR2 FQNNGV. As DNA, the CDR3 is TGTGCCAGCAGCTTAGGGGTGGGCGTCGTAGCTTTCTTT. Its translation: CASSLGVGVVAFF.

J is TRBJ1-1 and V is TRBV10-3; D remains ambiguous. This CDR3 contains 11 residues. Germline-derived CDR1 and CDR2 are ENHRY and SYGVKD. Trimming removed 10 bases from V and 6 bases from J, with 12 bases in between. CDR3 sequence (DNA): TGTGCCACGGGAGGCGAGGCTGAAGCTTTCTTT. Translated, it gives CATGGEAEAFF.

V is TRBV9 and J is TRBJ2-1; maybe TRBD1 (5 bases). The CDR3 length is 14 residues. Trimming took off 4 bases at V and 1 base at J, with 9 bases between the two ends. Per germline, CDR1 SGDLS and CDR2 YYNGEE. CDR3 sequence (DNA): TGTGCCAGCAGCAGTCAGGGTTCCTACAATGAGCAGTTCTTC. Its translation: CASSSQGSYNEQFF.

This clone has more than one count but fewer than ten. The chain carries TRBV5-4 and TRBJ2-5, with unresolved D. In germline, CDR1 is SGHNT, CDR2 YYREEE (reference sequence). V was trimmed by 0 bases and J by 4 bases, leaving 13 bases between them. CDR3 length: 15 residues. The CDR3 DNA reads TGTGCCAGCAGCTTGGCCGTGGGTAGAGGAGAGACCCAGTACTTC. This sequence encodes CASSLAVGRGETQYF. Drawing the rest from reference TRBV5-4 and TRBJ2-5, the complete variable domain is ETGVTQSPTHLIKTRGQQVTLRCSSQSGHNTVSWYQQALGQGPQFIFQYYREEENGRGNFPPRFSGLQFPNYSSELNVNALELDDSALYLCASSLAVGRGETQYFGPGTRLLVL.

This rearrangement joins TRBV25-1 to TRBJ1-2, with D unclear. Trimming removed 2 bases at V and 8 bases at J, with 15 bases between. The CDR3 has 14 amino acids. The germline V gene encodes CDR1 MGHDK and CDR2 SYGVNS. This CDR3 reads CASSENKDTGGYTF. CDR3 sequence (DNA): TGTGCCAGCAGTGAAAACAAGGATACCGGGGGCTACACCTTC.

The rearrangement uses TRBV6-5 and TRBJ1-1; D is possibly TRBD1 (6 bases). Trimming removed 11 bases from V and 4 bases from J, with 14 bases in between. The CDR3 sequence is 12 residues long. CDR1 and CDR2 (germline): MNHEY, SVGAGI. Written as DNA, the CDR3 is TGTGCCCCTGAGGGGGGGATCACTGAAGCTTTCTTT. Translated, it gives CAPEGGITEAFF.

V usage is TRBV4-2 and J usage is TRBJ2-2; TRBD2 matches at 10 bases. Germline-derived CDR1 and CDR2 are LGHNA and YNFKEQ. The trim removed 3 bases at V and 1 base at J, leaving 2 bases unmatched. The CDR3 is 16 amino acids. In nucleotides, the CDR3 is TGTGCCAGCAGCCATCGACTAGCGGGGAACACCGGGGAGCTGTTTTTT. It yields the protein CASSHRLAGNTGELFF.

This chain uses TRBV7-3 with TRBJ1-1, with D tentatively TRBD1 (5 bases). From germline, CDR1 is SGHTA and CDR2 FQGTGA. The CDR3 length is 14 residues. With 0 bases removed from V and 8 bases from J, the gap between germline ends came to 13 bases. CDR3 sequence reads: CASSLTEGSGEAFF. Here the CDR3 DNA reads TGTGCCAGCAGCTTAACGGAAGGATCAGGGGAAGCTTTCTTT.

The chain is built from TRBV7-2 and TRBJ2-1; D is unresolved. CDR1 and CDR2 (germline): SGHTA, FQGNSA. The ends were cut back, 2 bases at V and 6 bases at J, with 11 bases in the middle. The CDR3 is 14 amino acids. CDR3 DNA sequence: TGTGCCAGCAGCTTATACCTGAGTCCCAATGAGCAGTTCTTC. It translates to CASSLYLSPNEQFF.

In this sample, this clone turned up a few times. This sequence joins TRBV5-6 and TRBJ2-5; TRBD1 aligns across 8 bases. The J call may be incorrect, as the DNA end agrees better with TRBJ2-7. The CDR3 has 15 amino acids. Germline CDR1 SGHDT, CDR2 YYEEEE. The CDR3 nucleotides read TGTGCCAGCAGCTCCGACTTGGACAGGGAGTACGAGCAGTACTTC. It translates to CASSSDLDREYEQYF.

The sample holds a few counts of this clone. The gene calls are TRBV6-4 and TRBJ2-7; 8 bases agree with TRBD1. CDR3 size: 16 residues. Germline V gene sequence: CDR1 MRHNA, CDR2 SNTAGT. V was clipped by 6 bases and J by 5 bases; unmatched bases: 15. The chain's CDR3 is CASSPNAGQGIHEQYF. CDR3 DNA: TGTGCCAGCAGCCCTAATGCAGGACAGGGTATCCACGAGCAGTACTTC.

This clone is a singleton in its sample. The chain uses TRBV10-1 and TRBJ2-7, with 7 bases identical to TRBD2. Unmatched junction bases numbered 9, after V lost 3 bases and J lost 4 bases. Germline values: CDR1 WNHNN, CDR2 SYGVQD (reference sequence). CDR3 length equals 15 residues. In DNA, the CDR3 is TGCGCCAGCAGTGATCCCGGGAGGATGGATTACGAGCAGTACTTC. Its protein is CASSDPGRMDYEQYF.

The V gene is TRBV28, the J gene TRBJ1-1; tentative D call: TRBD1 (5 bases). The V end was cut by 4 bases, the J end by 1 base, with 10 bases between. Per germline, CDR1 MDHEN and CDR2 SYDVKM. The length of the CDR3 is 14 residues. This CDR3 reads CASSWGGQNTEAFF. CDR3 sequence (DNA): TGTGCCAGCAGTTGGGGGGGTCAGAACACTGAAGCTTTCTTT.

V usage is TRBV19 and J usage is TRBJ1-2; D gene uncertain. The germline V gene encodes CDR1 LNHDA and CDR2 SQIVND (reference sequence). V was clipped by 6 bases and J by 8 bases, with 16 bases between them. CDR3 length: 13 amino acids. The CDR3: CASRIRGLDGYTF. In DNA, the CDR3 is TGTGCCAGTAGGATCCGAGGTCTTGACGGCTACACCTTC. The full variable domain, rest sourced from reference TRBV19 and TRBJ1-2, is DGGITQSPKYLFRKEGQNVTLSCEQNLNHDAMYWYRQDPGQGLRLIYYSQIVNDFQKGDIAEGYSVSREKKESFPLTVTSAQKNPTAFYLCASRIRGLDGYTFGSGTRLTVV.

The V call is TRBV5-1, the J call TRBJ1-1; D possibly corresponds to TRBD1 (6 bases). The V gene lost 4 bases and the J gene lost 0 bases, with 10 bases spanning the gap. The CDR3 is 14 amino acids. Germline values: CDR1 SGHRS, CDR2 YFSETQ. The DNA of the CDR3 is TGCGCCAGCAGCGGGGGGGCGGTGAACACTGAAGCTTTCTTT. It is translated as CASSGGAVNTEAFF.

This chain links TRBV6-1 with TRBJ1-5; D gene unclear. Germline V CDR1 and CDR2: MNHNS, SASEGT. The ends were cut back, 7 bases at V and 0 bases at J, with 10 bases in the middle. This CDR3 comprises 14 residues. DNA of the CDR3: TGTGCCAGCAATAACTACGATAGCAATCAGCCCCAGCATTTT. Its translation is CASNNYDSNQPQHF.

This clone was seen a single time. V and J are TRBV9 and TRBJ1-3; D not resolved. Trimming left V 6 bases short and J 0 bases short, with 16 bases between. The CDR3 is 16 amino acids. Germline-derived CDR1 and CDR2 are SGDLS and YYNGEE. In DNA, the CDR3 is TGTGCCAGCACCCCCGCCGTTTCAGTCTCTGGAAACACCATATATTTT. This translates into CASTPAVSVSGNTIYF.

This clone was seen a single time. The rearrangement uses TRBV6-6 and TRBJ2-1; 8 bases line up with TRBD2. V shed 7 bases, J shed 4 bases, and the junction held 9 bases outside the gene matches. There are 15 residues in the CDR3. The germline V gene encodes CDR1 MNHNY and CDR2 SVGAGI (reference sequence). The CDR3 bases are TGTGCCAGCACAAAAGCGGGAGTAACTTACAATGAGCAGTTCTTC. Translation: CASTKAGVTYNEQFF.

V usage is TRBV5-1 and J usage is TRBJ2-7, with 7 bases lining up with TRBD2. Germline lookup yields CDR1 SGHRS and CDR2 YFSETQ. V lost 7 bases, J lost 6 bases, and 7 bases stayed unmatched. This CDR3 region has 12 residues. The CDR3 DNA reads TGCGCCAGCCACTGGAGGGAGGGCGAGCAGTACTTC. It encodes CASHWREGEQYF. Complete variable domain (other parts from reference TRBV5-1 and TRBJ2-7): KAGVTQTPRYLIKTRGQQVTLSCSPISGHRSVSWYQQTPGQGLQFLFEYFSETQRNKGNFPGRFSGRQFSNSRSEMNVSTLELGDSALYLCASHWREGEQYFGPGTRLTVT.

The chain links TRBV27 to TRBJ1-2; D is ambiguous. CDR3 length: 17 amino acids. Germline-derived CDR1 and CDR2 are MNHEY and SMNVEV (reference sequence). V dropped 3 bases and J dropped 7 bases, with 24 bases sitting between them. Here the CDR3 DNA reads TGTGCCAGCAGTTTCTCCCCTTTTTTTCCCGTCGCGGGTGGCTACACCTTC. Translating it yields CASSFSPFFPVAGGYTF.

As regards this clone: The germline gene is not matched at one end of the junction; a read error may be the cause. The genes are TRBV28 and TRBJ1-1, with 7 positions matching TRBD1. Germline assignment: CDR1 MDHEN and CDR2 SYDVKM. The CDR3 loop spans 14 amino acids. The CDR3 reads CASRRDTTGPPKNF. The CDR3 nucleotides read TGTGCCAGCAGGAGAGATACGACAGGGCCTCCGAAGAACTTT.